This T cell receptor (beta chain) appears in the sequencing data of a study of T cell clones after liver transplantation. Overall study: Immunosuppression withdrawal was tried within 2 years after liver transplantation in this trial. HCV positivity affected three of eight recipients; the rest lacked autoimmune or viral indications. Standard immunosuppression, with no induction, continued until 12-24 months after transplant.

Repertoires were generated with immunoSEQ multiplex PCR, while TCRdb's copy carries only in-frame clones and drops some. The sample carries approximately 68,000 clones, about four fifths recorded once. V trimming: 3 bases; J trimming: 0 bases; junction bases outside the gene matches: 19. The CDR3 totals 21 residues. CDR1 LNHNV and CDR2 YYDKDF come from the germline V gene (reference sequence). Thawed unstimulated PBMCs were FACS-sorted by CD3, CD4 and CD8 into two populations. The source was CD4+ T cells from blood, collected before liver transplant. The TCR comes from a human donor who received a liver transplant. V gene TRBV15 combines with J gene TRBJ2-2; 7 bases line up with TRBD2. The CDR3 protein is CATSSPRSTSAGEPNTGELFF. The CDR3 DNA reads as TGTGCCACCAGCAGCCCGAGAAGCACTAGTGCGGGAGAGCCGAACACCGGGGAGCTGTTTTTT.